This T cell receptor beta chain was documented in a study of T cell responses to AZD1222 COVID-19 vaccine. Broader study findings: CD4 TCRs linked to vaccination spanned spike, dominating at 160-218 and 743-854.

The repertoire was sequenced with immunoSEQ multiplex PCR; TCRdb's copy has only in-frame clones and lacks some. The sample carries approximately 130,000 clones, 80% to 90% recorded once. The CDR3 spans 16 residues. Germline CDR1 and CDR2: SNHLY and FYNNEI. J gave up 4 bases and V 6 bases, and 11 bases lay outside the gene matches. As for this clone: Its specificity is not known.

This receptor was obtained from an adult who received the AZD1222 COVID-19 vaccine. V gene TRBV2 combines with J gene TRBJ2-5; the match to TRBD1 covers 10 bases. The sequencing here drew on peripheral blood, taken 28 days after the second AZD1222 dose. For the CDR3, the DNA is TGTGCCAGCAGGCCAGGGACAGGGGTAGGGGGAGAGACCCAGTACTTC. Translated: CASRPGTGVGGETQYF. Looking up the rest from reference TRBV2 and TRBJ2-5 gives the full variable domain: EPEVTQTPSHQVTQMGQEVILRCVPISNHLYFYWYRQILGQKVEFLVSFYNNEISEKSEIFDDQFSVERPDGSNFTLKIRSTKLEDSAMYFCASRPGTGVGGETQYFGPGTRLLVL.